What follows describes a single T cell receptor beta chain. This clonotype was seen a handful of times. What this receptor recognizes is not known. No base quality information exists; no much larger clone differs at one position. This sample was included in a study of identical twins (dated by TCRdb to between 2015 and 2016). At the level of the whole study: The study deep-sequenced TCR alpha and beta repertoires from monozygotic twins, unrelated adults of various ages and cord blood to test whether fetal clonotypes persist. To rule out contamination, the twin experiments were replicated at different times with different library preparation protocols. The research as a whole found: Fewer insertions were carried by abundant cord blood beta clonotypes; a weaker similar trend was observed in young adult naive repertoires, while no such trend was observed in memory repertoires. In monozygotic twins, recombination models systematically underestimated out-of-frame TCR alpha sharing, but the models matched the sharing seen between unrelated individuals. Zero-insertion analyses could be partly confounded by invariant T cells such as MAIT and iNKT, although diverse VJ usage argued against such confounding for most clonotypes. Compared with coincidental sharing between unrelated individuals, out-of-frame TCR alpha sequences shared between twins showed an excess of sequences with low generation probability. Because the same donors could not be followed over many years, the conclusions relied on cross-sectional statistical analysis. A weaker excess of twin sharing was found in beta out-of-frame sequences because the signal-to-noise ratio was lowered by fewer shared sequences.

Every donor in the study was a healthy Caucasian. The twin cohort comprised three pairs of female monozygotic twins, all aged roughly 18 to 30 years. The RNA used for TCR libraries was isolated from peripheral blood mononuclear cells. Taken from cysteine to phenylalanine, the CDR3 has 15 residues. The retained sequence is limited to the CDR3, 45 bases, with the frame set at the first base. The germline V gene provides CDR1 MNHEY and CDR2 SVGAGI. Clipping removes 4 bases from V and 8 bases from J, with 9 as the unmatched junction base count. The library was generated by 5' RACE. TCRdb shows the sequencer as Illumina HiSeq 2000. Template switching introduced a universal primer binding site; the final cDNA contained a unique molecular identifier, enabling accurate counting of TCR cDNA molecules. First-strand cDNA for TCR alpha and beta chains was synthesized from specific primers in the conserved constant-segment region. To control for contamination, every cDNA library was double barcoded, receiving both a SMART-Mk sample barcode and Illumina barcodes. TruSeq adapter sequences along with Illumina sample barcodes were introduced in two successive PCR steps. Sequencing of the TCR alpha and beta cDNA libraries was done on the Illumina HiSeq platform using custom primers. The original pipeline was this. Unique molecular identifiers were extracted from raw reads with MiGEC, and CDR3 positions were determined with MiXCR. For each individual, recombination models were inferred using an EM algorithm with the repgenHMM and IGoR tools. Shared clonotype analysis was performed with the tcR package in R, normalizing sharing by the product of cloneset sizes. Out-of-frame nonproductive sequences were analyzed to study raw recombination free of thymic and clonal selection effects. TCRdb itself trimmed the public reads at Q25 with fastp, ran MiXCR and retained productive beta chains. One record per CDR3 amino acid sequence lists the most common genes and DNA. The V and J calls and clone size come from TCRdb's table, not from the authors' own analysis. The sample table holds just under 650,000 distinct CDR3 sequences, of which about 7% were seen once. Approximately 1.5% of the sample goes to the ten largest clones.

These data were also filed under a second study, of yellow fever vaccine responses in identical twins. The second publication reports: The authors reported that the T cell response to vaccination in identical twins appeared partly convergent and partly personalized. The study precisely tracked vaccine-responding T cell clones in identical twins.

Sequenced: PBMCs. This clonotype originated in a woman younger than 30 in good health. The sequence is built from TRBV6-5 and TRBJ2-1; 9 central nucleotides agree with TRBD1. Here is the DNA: TGTGCCAGCAGTTTGGGACAGGGTGATAGGGATGAGCAGTTCTTC. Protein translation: CASSLGQGDRDEQFF.